This T cell receptor (beta chain) was found in a study of OX40 agonist ivuxolimab in advanced cancers. Study-level findings and limits: Averaged across samples, CD8+ T cells carried more expanded clones than CD4+ did. Patients with a partial response at 0.1-3.0 mg/kg had among the lowest clonal expansion.

Generated by immunoSEQ multiplex PCR, the TCRdb table keeps only in-frame clones and is missing some. The sample includes 25,000 to 35,000 clones, 84% of them seen just once. At cycle 4 day 1, cycle 7 day 1, and baseline, blood was sampled. There are a few counts of this clone. Antigen: not known. The sequence was obtained from an adult with an advanced solid tumor such as melanoma, head and neck, liver or kidney cancer. The sample in question was CD4+ or CD8+ T cells sorted from blood, obtained in a trial of the OX40 agonist ivuxolimab.

The CDR3 DNA reads as TGTGCCAGCAGCGTAGAGGGCGACAGGGGGCACGACGACTATGGCTACACCTTC. This encodes CASSVEGDRGHDDYGYTF. The V and J genes are TRBV9 and TRBJ1-2; 10 bases agree with TRBD1. From germline, CDR1 is SGDLS and CDR2 YYNGEE. The ends lost 0 bases at V and 3 bases at J; junction bases unmatched: 11. The CDR3 is made up of 18 amino acids.